This TCR beta chain originates from a study of radiotherapy plus CTLA-4 blockade in lung cancer listed by TCRdb under 2018. Regarding the research as a whole: Objective responses were observed in approximately 19% of enrolled patients, and disease control was achieved in roughly 30%.

To note about this clone: No antigen is known for it. The record has no base qualities; no much larger clone is one base away.

In this study, focal radiation therapy paired with CTLA-4 blockade (ipilimumab) was tested in patients who had chemo-refractory metastatic non-small-cell lung cancer. Deletion took 5 bases off V and 4 bases off J, with a span of 12 bases between the germline ends. The CDR3 holds 14 amino acids from the cysteine to the phenylalanine. CDR3 DNA only is kept here, 42 bases in frame from base 1. From the germline V gene (reference sequence), CDR1 is SEHNR and CDR2 is FQNEAQ. The method behind the library was the immunoSEQ multiplex PCR assay. TCRdb stores this immuneACCESS table with in-frame sequences only. Part of the clones is absent; in the studies checked, under half of the shortfall reflects unresolved V genes, and no reason is known for the rest. The sample records roughly 77,000 clones, roughly 74% of which are singletons. The top ten constitute more than 7.5% of the sample. Study-wide conclusions, independent of this receptor: After treatment with radiotherapy and ipilimumab, TCR clones that originated in tumors expanded in peripheral blood. Early dynamic changes in blood T cell clones, together with increased serum interferon-beta after radiation, were reported as the strongest predictors of response.

The chain is assembled from TRBV7-9 and TRBJ2-1, and TRBD1 may be the D gene, going by 5 matching bases. The sample here was peripheral blood, taken from a patient treated with radiotherapy plus ipilimumab. This receptor was taken from a human donor with non-small cell lung cancer whose response to radiotherapy plus ipilimumab could not be evaluated. The nucleotide sequence is given as TGTGCCAGCAGCCCACGACAGTCTTACAATGAGCAGTTCTTC. Its translation is CASSPRQSYNEQFF.